The 17 T cell receptor beta chains reported below all come from one sample, sequenced in a study of OX40 agonist ivuxolimab in advanced cancers. The repertoire was sequenced with immunoSEQ multiplex PCR; TCRdb's copy has only in-frame clones and lacks some. The table shows about 98,000 clones, with around nine tenths occurring only once. This specimen was CD4+ or CD8+ T cells sorted from blood, taken in a trial of the OX40 agonist ivuxolimab. The receptors here all came from an adult with an advanced solid tumor such as melanoma, head and neck, liver or kidney cancer.

This clone was recorded a few times. V is TRBV28 and J is TRBJ2-1; no clear D gene. This CDR3 has 14 amino acids. Germline V lookup: CDR1 MDHEN, CDR2 SYDVKM. V lost 1 base to trimming and J lost 2 bases, with 6 bases between them. The CDR3 bases are TGTGCCAGCAGTTTATTTGGGGCCTACAATGAGCAGTTCTTC. Translating it yields CASSLFGAYNEQFF.

The chain combines TRBV5-4 with TRBJ2-7; D may be TRBD1 (6 bases). This CDR3 region has 13 residues. Germline loops: CDR1 SGHNT, CDR2 YYREEE (reference sequence). Trimming removed 4 bases from V and 3 bases from J, with 11 bases in between. In nucleotides, the CDR3 is TGTGCCAGCAGCACTGACAGGATCTACGAGCAGTACGTC. Its translation: CASSTDRIYEQYV.

The gene calls are TRBV9 and TRBJ2-3; TRBD2 might be the D (5 bases). Germline CDR1 and CDR2: SGDLS and YYNGEE. Trimming removed 2 bases from V and 2 bases from J, with 9 bases in between. This CDR3 region has 14 residues. The chain's CDR3 is CASSVGVSTDTQYF. The CDR3 region has the DNA TGTGCCAGCAGCGTCGGGGTATCCACAGATACGCAGTATTTT.

This clone was seen a single time. This chain connects TRBV9 to TRBJ1-1, with D possibly being TRBD1 (6 bases). The CDR3 has 13 residues. Germline V lookup: CDR1 SGDLS, CDR2 YYNGEE. Trimming took off 3 bases at V and 8 bases at J, with 14 bases between the two ends. The CDR3 DNA is TGTGCCAGCAGCGCGCTCGGGACACCCGAAGCTTTCTTT. Its translation: CASSALGTPEAFF.

The chain uses TRBV10-3 and TRBJ2-5; tentative D call: TRBD2 (7 bases). Germline CDR1 is ENHRY and CDR2 is SYGVKD. The CDR3 is made up of 13 amino acids. The CDR3: CAHRGALGETQYF. CDR3 DNA: TGTGCTCACCGGGGGGCGTTGGGAGAGACCCAGTACTTC.

This clone has a single count. The J gene is TRBJ2-7, the V gene TRBV6-5, with a tentative D call TRBD2 (5 bases). Germline loops: CDR1 MNHEY, CDR2 SVGAGI. The CDR3 consists of 15 residues. V lost 4 bases to trimming and J lost 3 bases, with 16 bases between them. The CDR3 here is CASSSLPGLLYEQYV. For the CDR3, the DNA is TGTGCCAGCAGTTCACTCCCCGGACTGCTCTACGAGCAGTACGTC.

The chain employs TRBV7-2 and TRBJ2-2; D call uncertain. The CDR3 sequence is 14 residues long. CDR1 and CDR2 from the germline V gene are SGHTA and FQGNSA. Trimming removed 2 bases at V and 1 base at J, with 5 bases between. The CDR3 bases are TGTGCCAGCAGCTTAACGCGGAACACCGGGGAGCTGTTTTTT. Amino acid sequence: CASSLTRNTGELFF. The full variable domain, in which reference TRBV7-2 and TRBJ2-2 provide the parts outside the CDR3, is GAGVSQSPSNKVTEKGKDVELRCDPISGHTALYWYRQSLGQGLEFLIYFQGNSAPDKSGLPSDRFSAERTGGSVSTLTIQRTQQEDSAVYLCASSLTRNTGELFFGEGSRLTVL.

This chain connects TRBV7-2 to TRBJ2-3; 9 positions match TRBD2. The germline V gene encodes CDR1 SGHTA and CDR2 FQGNSA. J gave up 2 bases and V 7 bases, and 7 bases lay outside the gene matches. This CDR3 comprises 15 residues. CDR3: CASTRSGRNTDTQYF. CDR3 sequence (DNA): TGTGCCAGCACCAGGAGCGGGAGGAACACAGATACGCAGTATTTT. Based on the CDR3 plus reference TRBV7-2 and TRBJ2-3, the full variable domain is GAGVSQSPSNKVTEKGKDVELRCDPISGHTALYWYRQSLGQGLEFLIYFQGNSAPDKSGLPSDRFSAERTGGSVSTLTIQRTQQEDSAVYLCASTRSGRNTDTQYFGPGTRLTVL.

The chain joins TRBV5-4 to TRBJ1-1; perhaps TRBD1 as D (5 bases). The V and J ends lost 0 bases and 4 bases respectively, with 19 bases between them. Germline V lookup: CDR1 SGHNT, CDR2 YYREEE (reference sequence). The CDR3 length is 17 residues. Written as DNA, the CDR3 is TGTGCCAGCAGCTTGGGTCCCGGGGGAATGGATATCACTGAAGCTTTCTTT. Encoded protein: CASSLGPGGMDITEAFF. Drawing the rest from reference TRBV5-4 and TRBJ1-1, the complete variable domain is ETGVTQSPTHLIKTRGQQVTLRCSSQSGHNTVSWYQQALGQGPQFIFQYYREEENGRGNFPPRFSGLQFPNYSSELNVNALELDDSALYLCASSLGPGGMDITEAFFGQGTRLTVV.

The chain is built from TRBV6-1 and TRBJ2-7, with unresolved D. The CDR3 extends over 13 amino acids. V was trimmed by 5 bases and J by 5 bases, leaving 13 bases between them. Germline-derived CDR1 and CDR2 are MNHNS and SASEGT. CDR3 coding DNA: TGTGCCAGCAGTCTCAGGACCGTCGACGAGCAGTACGTC. This encodes CASSLRTVDEQYV.

The V gene is TRBV30, the J gene TRBJ2-3, with 9 bases lining up with TRBD1. The ends lost 0 bases at V and 4 bases at J; junction bases unmatched: 2. CDR3 length: 14 residues. The germline V gene has CDR1 GTSNPN and CDR2 SVGIG (reference sequence). DNA for the CDR3: TGTGCCTGGAGTGTACAGGGGGCTGCAGATACGCAGTATTTT. It encodes CAWSVQGAADTQYF.

In nucleotides, the CDR3 is TGTGCCAGCAGCCCATCAGGGACCTTGACGGCCGGGGAGCTGTTTTTT. Translating it yields CASSPSGTLTAGELFF. The rearrangement uses TRBV27 and TRBJ2-2; D could derive from TRBD1 or TRBD2 (5 bases each). From germline, CDR1 is MNHEY and CDR2 SMNVEV (reference sequence). Between the trimmed V and J ends, which lost 6 bases and 6 bases, there was a span of 20 bases. This CDR3 is 16 amino acids long.

This chain uses TRBV19 with TRBJ1-3; TRBD1 matches 8 bases. This CDR3 contains 18 residues. With 8 bases clipped from V and 0 bases from J, the junction kept 15 bases outside the gene matches. CDR1 is LNHDA and CDR2 is SQIVND in the germline V gene (reference sequence). The CDR3 DNA sequence: TGTGCCAGTGTACAAGGGCAGGGGGCCTCAACCTCTGGAAACACCATATATTTT. Protein: CASVQGQGASTSGNTIYF.

V gene TRBV11-1 combines with J gene TRBJ2-1; possible D gene TRBD2, 5 bases. The germline V gene has CDR1 SGHAT and CDR2 FQDESV (reference sequence). The length of the CDR3 is 14 residues. V shed 6 bases and J shed 0 bases, with 9 bases lying between them. This CDR3 is CASREGNSYNEQFF. In DNA, the CDR3 is TGTGCCAGCAGAGAGGGAAACTCCTACAATGAGCAGTTCTTC.

The V and J genes are TRBV5-8 and TRBJ1-5; D not resolved. With 4 bases removed from V and 4 bases from J, the gap between germline ends came to 12 bases. Germline V gene lookup returns CDR1 SGHTS and CDR2 YDEGEE. This CDR3 spans 14 amino acids. The CDR3, as DNA: TGTGCCAGCAGCCCCGGGGTGGAGAATCAGCCCCAGCATTTT. This codes for CASSPGVENQPQHF.

The CDR3 is CAAGAPGYDTEAFF. Written as DNA, the CDR3 is TGTGCCGCCGGGGCTCCTGGGTATGACACTGAAGCTTTCTTT. The chain is built from TRBV7-9 and TRBJ1-1, with a possible D match to TRBD1 (5 bases). This CDR3 contains 14 residues. CDR1 and CDR2 (germline): SEHNR, FQNEAQ (reference sequence). Trimming left V 11 bases short and J 3 bases short, with 19 bases between. The complete variable domain, with remaining parts taken from reference TRBV7-9 and TRBJ1-1, reads DTGVSQNPRHKITKRGQNVTFRCDPISEHNRLYWYRQTLGQGPEFLTYFQNEAQLEKSRLLSDRFSAERPKGSFSTLEIQRTEQGDSAMYLCAAGAPGYDTEAFFGQGTRLTVV.

V gene TRBV6-6 combines with J gene TRBJ2-5; 7 bases map to TRBD1. The V segment lost 6 bases and the J segment 2 bases; nucleotides outside the gene matches: 6. CDR1 MNHNY and CDR2 SVGAGI come from the germline V gene (reference sequence). This CDR3 comprises 14 residues. The CDR3 nucleotides read TGTGCCAGCAGACCAACAGGGGATCAAGAGACCCAGTACTTC. It encodes CASRPTGDQETQYF.